The entry below describes one T cell receptor beta chain. Its antigen is still unknown. No base-level quality is on record; no much larger clone is a single base apart. These data are taken from a study of OX40 agonist ivuxolimab in advanced cancers. Notes on the research overall: Ivuxolimab, which targeted the costimulatory receptor OX40 (CD134), was an agonistic, fully human IgG2 monoclonal antibody. Intravenous ivuxolimab was administered to patients every 2 weeks at six dose levels: 0.01, 0.1, 0.3, 1.5, 3 and 10 mg/kg. Of the roughly 53 patients in dose escalation, some 19 had hepatocellular carcinoma, about 15 had melanoma, 9 had renal cell carcinoma and 9 had head and neck cancer. In the dose-escalation cohort, nearly 85% of patients were male, and the mean age was 60 years with a range of roughly 23 to 79. Prior anti-PD-1, anti-PD-L1 or anti-CTLA-4 therapy was permitted, and 40% to 50% of dose-escalation patients had received checkpoint inhibitors. Partial responses occurred in three dose-escalation patients: two with cutaneous melanoma and one with hepatocellular carcinoma. Peripheral TCRbeta sequencing was intended to test whether TCR sequence diversity was altered and clonal T-cell expansion was caused by ivuxolimab. The paper reports the monotherapy dose-escalation portion (N of about 50 patients) of the phase I ivuxolimab trial. Results the study describes overall, beyond this receptor: The antigen specificity of the clonally expanded peripheral T cells was not determined. In the 0.1-3.0 mg/kg groups, partial responders had among the lowest normalized peripheral clonal expansion, particularly in CD8+ T cells. Low levels of normalized T-cell clonal expansion were also seen in some patients who did not respond. At doses of 0.1 to 3.0 mg/kg, clonal expansion of both CD4+ and CD8+ blood T cells was observed from baseline to week 6. On average, CD8+ T cells showed more expanded clones than CD4+ T cells after ivuxolimab.

Genomic DNA was extracted from sorted cells for sequencing of the TCRbeta CDR3 region. The immunoSEQ Assay was used for sequencing of TCRbeta CDR3 regions. As stored in TCRdb, this immuneACCESS dataset retains in-frame rearrangements with V and J assigned. A fraction of the clones does not appear; measured against another copy, unresolved V genes explain less than half of the discrepancy, and the remainder lacks a known reason. The sample profile shows about 75,000 clones; about 85% of them were found once. The ten most abundant clones make up under 1.5% of the sample. Patients with a history of autoimmune disease or receiving systemic immunosuppression were excluded from the trial. Peripheral blood for TCR sequencing was collected from all dose cohorts at baseline, on cycle 4 day 1, and on cycle 7 day 1. The samples were taken from a phase I, first-in-human, multicenter, open-label dose-escalation trial of ivuxolimab. Adults with locally advanced or metastatic melanoma, renal cell carcinoma, hepatocellular carcinoma or head and neck squamous cell carcinoma were enrolled in the trial. CD4+ and CD8+ T cells were sorted separately from peripheral blood before TCR sequencing.

V gives up 10 bases and J gives up 1 base, and the segment between their germline ends measures 13 bases. The germline V gene sets CDR1 to MDHEN and CDR2 to SYDVKM. Reading from cysteine to phenylalanine, the CDR3 counts 13 amino acids. Only the CDR3 portion is preserved as DNA: 39 bases, with reading frame beginning at the first base. The sample here was CD4+ or CD8+ T cells sorted from blood, taken in a trial of the OX40 agonist ivuxolimab. The chain is assembled from TRBV28 and TRBJ2-5, with the D gene not clear enough to name. The TCR was taken from an adult with an advanced solid tumor such as melanoma, head and neck, liver or kidney cancer. For the CDR3, the sequence is CAITPGGQETQYF. The bases are TGTGCCATTACACCAGGTGGCCAAGAGACCCAGTACTTC.